This T cell receptor beta chain was identified during a study of cytotoxic CD8 clonotypes in ibrutinib-treated CLL. General study points: The study found clonality rose at ibrutinib response, then fell toward baseline at progression.

To note about this clone: Antigen specificity is unknown.

Repertoires were generated with immunoSEQ multiplex PCR, while TCRdb's copy carries only in-frame clones and drops some. The sample records roughly 200,000 clones, 70% being singletons. The V gene lost 6 bases and the J gene lost 7 bases, with 19 bases spanning the gap. Germline-derived CDR1 and CDR2 are SEHNR and FQNEAQ (reference sequence). The CDR3 contains 16 residues. This specimen was PBMCs, taken after 12 months of ibrutinib treatment. This sequence was found in a human donor with chronic lymphocytic leukemia. This chain links TRBV7-9 with TRBJ1-6; no definite D call. The CDR3 coding sequence is TGTGCCAGCAGATCCCTATTGAAGGGTAACAATTCACCCCTCCACTTT. The encoded protein is CASRSLLKGNNSPLHF.